A single sample gave rise to the 8 T cell receptor beta chains below, sequenced in a study of shared clonotypes between healthy human individuals. Positive CCR7 selection of CD45RO-negative cells yielded the naive CD8 cells, and terminally differentiated effector memory CD45RA+ cells were excluded. The method was immunoSEQ multiplex PCR; TCRdb's version includes in-frame clones alone and lacks a portion of them. This table holds under 2,000,000 clones, approximately 94% found once. Sequencing was done on a sample of naive CD8+ T cells sorted from blood. The receptors come from a man aged 18 to 30 in good health.

This sequence joins TRBV4-1 and TRBJ2-5; a weak D match, TRBD1 (5 bases). The CDR3 consists of 15 residues. CDR1 is MGHRA, CDR2 YSYEKL, per germline. Trimming took 3 bases from V and 4 from J, leaving 15 bases between them. CDR3 bases: TGCGCCAGCAGCCATCGCGCAGGGTATTCAGAGACCCAGTACTTC. It codes for CASSHRAGYSETQYF.

The J gene is TRBJ2-1, the V gene TRBV27; no definite D call. This CDR3 comprises 16 residues. Germline loops: CDR1 MNHEY, CDR2 SMNVEV (reference sequence). The ends were cut back, 2 bases at V and 0 bases at J, with 11 bases in the middle. The DNA of the CDR3 is TGTGCCAGCAGTTTACTTCCGACCAGCTCCTACAATGAGCAGTTCTTC. It codes for CASSLLPTSSYNEQFF.

This chain joins TRBV19 and TRBJ1-5; TRBD1 aligns across 9 bases. With 5 bases clipped from V and 5 bases from J, the junction kept 7 bases outside the gene matches. The germline CDR1 and CDR2 sequences are LNHDA and SQIVND (reference sequence). This CDR3 contains 15 residues. The CDR3 loop reads CASSVRQGGDQPQHF. CDR3 DNA sequence: TGTGCCAGTAGTGTCCGACAGGGGGGAGATCAGCCCCAGCATTTT.

V gene TRBV5-6 combines with J gene TRBJ2-2; no reliable D call. Per germline, CDR1 SGHDT and CDR2 YYEEEE. The CDR3 spans 14 residues. Trimming shortened V by 0 bases and J by 5 bases, and 8 bases separated the two germline ends. The CDR3 loop is CASSLGGSTGELFF. For the CDR3, the DNA is TGTGCCAGCAGCTTGGGGGGTTCAACCGGGGAGCTGTTTTTT.

Comment on this clone: This sample also contains other DNA sequences that code for the same CDR3. The gene calls are TRBV5-6 and TRBJ2-1, with D uncertain. This CDR3 contains 12 residues. Germline values: CDR1 SGHDT, CDR2 YYEEEE. The germline V and J ends were trimmed by 2 bases and 7 bases, with 7 bases remaining between them. CDR3 nucleotide sequence: TGTGCCAGCAGCTTTTACGGGAATGAGCAGTTCTTC. Residues: CASSFYGNEQFF.

This chain connects TRBV7-9 to TRBJ2-7; 10 bases line up with TRBD1. This CDR3 spans 17 amino acids. V lost 8 bases and J lost 3; bases outside the gene matches: 16. The germline CDR1 and CDR2 sequences are SEHNR and FQNEAQ (reference sequence). CDR3 in amino acids: CASFPSGQGPLFYEQYF. The CDR3 DNA reads as TGTGCCAGCTTCCCTTCGGGACAGGGGCCTCTTTTCTACGAGCAGTACTTC.

The V call is TRBV29-1, the J call TRBJ2-6; perhaps TRBD1 as D (5 bases). Per the germline V gene, CDR1 is SQVTM and CDR2 is ANQGSEA. V was clipped by 0 bases and J by 4 bases, with 16 bases between them. The CDR3 runs to 17 residues. CDR3: CSVEDHDSLKGANVLTF. Here the CDR3 DNA reads TGCAGCGTTGAAGATCACGACAGCCTGAAGGGGGCCAACGTCCTGACTTTC.

The chain carries TRBV29-1 and TRBJ2-4, with a tentative D call TRBD2 (6 bases). Trimming took 4 bases from V and 8 from J, leaving 15 bases between them. CDR1 and CDR2 from the germline V gene are SQVTM and ANQGSEA. CDR3 length: 13 residues. CDR3 in amino acids: CSVVWGVRDIQYF. The CDR3 DNA reads TGCAGCGTTGTCTGGGGGGTAAGAGACATTCAGTACTTC.